This T cell receptor (beta chain) was captured in a study of response to subunit inactivated influenza vaccine. Findings and caveats of the study: The authors proposed limited new T cell recruitment per seasonal influenza vaccination.

Remarks on this clonotype: The target antigen is unknown.

TCRdb called the RT-PCR reads again in MiXCR, with one record for every CDR3 protein. In the table there are about 800,000 distinct CDR3 sequences, 21% of which are singletons. The CDR3 has 13 residues. Trimming removed 5 bases from V and 4 bases from J, with 9 bases in between. CDR1 and CDR2 from the germline V gene are SEHNR and FQNEAQ (reference sequence). Sequenced here: PBMCs from blood, sampled approximately 5 days after vaccination. The chain joins TRBV7-9 to TRBJ2-1; D gene uncertain. The sequence came from a man aged 50 or older who received an inactivated influenza vaccine. The DNA of the CDR3 is TGTGCCAGCAGCCCTGTGTCGTACAATGAGCAGTTCTTC. Residues: CASSPVSYNEQFF.